These 7 T cell receptor beta chains originate from one sample sequenced in a study of T cell responses to AZD1222 COVID-19 vaccine. This table comes from immunoSEQ multiplex PCR, and its TCRdb copy is limited to in-frame clones, with some not included. The sample records 70,000 to 80,000 clones, 86% being singletons. This specimen consisted of peripheral blood, obtained on day 0 of AZD1222 vaccination. These receptors originate from an adult in good health.

This clone was picked up one time. V usage is TRBV30 and J usage is TRBJ2-7; the D gene could be TRBD1 or TRBD2 (6 bases each). The V and J ends lost 5 bases and 6 bases respectively, with 23 bases between them. Germline V gene lookup returns CDR1 GTSNPN and CDR2 SVGIG (reference sequence). This CDR3 contains 15 residues. CDR3 nucleotides: TGTGCCTGGGCTGGAGGGGACCTCAGGGGATCCGAGCAGTACTTC. This encodes CAWAGGDLRGSEQYF.

The chain recombines TRBV10-3 with TRBJ1-5; D is unresolved. Trimming took off 3 bases at V and 3 bases at J, with 6 bases between the two ends. This CDR3 has 13 residues. Germline assignment: CDR1 ENHRY and CDR2 SYGVKD. The CDR3, as DNA: TGTGCCATCAGTGAAGGGTACAATCAGCCCCAGCATTTT. It encodes CAISEGYNQPQHF.

The V and J genes are TRBV12-3 or TRBV12-4 and TRBJ1-5; possibly TRBD1 for D (6 bases). V lost 7 bases, J lost 9 bases, and 10 bases lay in between. The CDR3 contains 11 residues. The CDR3 here is CASTKGGPQHF. The CDR3 bases are TGTGCCAGCACCAAAGGGGGGCCCCAGCATTTT.

This chain connects TRBV7-3 to TRBJ1-2; 7 positions agree with TRBD1. V lost 3 bases to trimming and J lost 6 bases; unmatched junction nucleotides: 13. The CDR3 runs to 16 residues. Germline lookup yields CDR1 SGHTA and CDR2 FQGTGA. The CDR3 reads CASSFDRDSGRDGYTF. CDR3 bases: TGTGCCAGCAGCTTCGACCGGGACAGCGGACGGGATGGCTACACCTTC.

This chain uses TRBV6-5 with TRBJ1-4, with no clear D. Trimming removed 7 bases at V and 0 bases at J, with 9 bases between. CDR3 length: 14 residues. Germline assignment: CDR1 MNHEY and CDR2 SVGAGI. The CDR3 coding sequence is TGTGCCAGCACCCAAATCTCAACTAATGAAAAACTGTTTTTT. Its translation: CASTQISTNEKLFF.

V and J are TRBV4-1 and TRBJ1-2; D might be TRBD1 (5 bases). This CDR3 spans 14 amino acids. Between the trimmed V and J ends, which lost 1 base and 7 bases, there was a span of 13 bases. Germline V CDR1 and CDR2: MGHRA, YSYEKL. The CDR3 DNA reads as TGCGCCAGCAGCCAAGCCCCCAGGGAATTTGGCTACACCTTC. As protein: CASSQAPREFGYTF.

The V and J genes are TRBV2 and TRBJ1-2, with 7 bases identical to TRBD1. This CDR3 has 14 amino acids. The germline gives CDR1 SNHLY, CDR2 FYNNEI. V shed 6 bases, J shed 0 bases, and the junction held 4 bases outside the gene matches. The CDR3, as DNA: TGTGCCAGCAGCGAGGGACAGTCTAACTATGGCTACACCTTC. This gives the protein CASSEGQSNYGYTF.